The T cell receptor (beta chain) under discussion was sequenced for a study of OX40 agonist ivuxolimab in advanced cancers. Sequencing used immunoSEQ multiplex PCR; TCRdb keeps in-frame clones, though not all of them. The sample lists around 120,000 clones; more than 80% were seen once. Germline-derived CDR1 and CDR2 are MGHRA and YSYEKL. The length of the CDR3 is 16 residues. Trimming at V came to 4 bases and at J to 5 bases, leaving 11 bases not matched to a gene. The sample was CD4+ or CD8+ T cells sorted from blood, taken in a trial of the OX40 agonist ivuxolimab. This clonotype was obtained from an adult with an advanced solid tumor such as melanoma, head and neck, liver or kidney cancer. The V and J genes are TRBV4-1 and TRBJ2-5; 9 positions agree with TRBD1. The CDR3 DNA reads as TGCGCCAGCAGCCCATCAACGGGACAGGGCAGGGAGACCCAGTACTTC. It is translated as CASSPSTGQGRETQYF.